The 23 T cell receptor beta chains given below trace back to one sample, sequenced in a study of blood T cell repertoires in COVID-19. TCRdb's table, derived via immunoSEQ multiplex PCR, lists solely in-frame clones and lacks some. The sample contains tens of thousands of clones, about 86% of which appear only once. The sequencing sample was made of peripheral blood. These receptors all stem from a human donor in a cohort sampled during active COVID-19.

This clone occurred a few times. The chain carries TRBV6-2 or TRBV6-3 and TRBJ2-7; D is unresolved. CDR1 is MNHEY, CDR2 SVGEGT, per germline. This CDR3 is built from 14 residues. V lost 5 bases to trimming and J lost 1 base, with 12 bases between them. As DNA, the CDR3 is TGTGCCAGCAGTCACCGACTGGCGTCCTACGAGCAGTACTTC. It translates to CASSHRLASYEQYF.

This sequence joins TRBV19 and TRBJ2-1; D perhaps matches TRBD1 (6 bases). Germline CDR1 and CDR2: LNHDA and SQIVND (reference sequence). V gave up 3 bases and J gave up 1 base, with 19 bases separating them. The CDR3 runs 18 residues. CDR3 in DNA: TGTGCCAGTAGTATGGGGTATCCCGGGACAAGGTCCTACAATGAGCAGTTCTTC. Amino acids: CASSMGYPGTRSYNEQFF.

The chain employs TRBV12-3 or TRBV12-4 and TRBJ1-1; no clear D gene. The CDR3 extends over 13 amino acids. V dropped 9 bases and J dropped 6 bases, with 17 bases sitting between them. As DNA, the CDR3 is TGTGCCAGTGGGAGGGCGGTGGGTGCTGAAGCTTTCTTT. Amino acid sequence: CASGRAVGAEAFF.

The chain employs TRBV27 and TRBJ2-7; a possible D gene is TRBD2 (5 bases). V dropped 4 bases and J dropped 4 bases, with 11 bases sitting between them. CDR1 MNHEY and CDR2 SMNVEV come from the germline V gene (reference sequence). This CDR3 region has 13 residues. CDR3 protein: CASSSSSGYEQYF. CDR3 sequence (DNA): TGTGCCAGCAGTTCCTCTTCGGGGTACGAGCAGTACTTC.

The gene calls are TRBV5-4 and TRBJ1-4; D may be TRBD1 (5 bases). The CDR3 extends over 15 amino acids. The V gene's germline CDR1 is SGHNT and CDR2 YYREEE (reference sequence). Trimming left V 0 bases short and J 3 bases short, with 9 bases between. CDR3 amino acids: CASSLVAGPNEKLFF. CDR3 bases: TGTGCCAGCAGCTTGGTGGCAGGGCCTAATGAAAAACTGTTTTTT.

The V call is TRBV6-6, the J call TRBJ2-3; weak D call: TRBD1 (6 bases). Trimming shortened V by 5 bases and J by 5 bases, and 23 bases separated the two germline ends. Germline V gene sequence: CDR1 MNHNY, CDR2 SVGAGI (reference sequence). CDR3 length: 17 amino acids. The CDR3 bases are TGTGCCAGCAGTCATGAATGGACAGCACTACAGAGAGATACGCAGTATTTT. It specifies CASSHEWTALQRDTQYF.

The chain links TRBV9 to TRBJ1-2; D possibly corresponds to TRBD1 (6 bases). The CDR3 runs to 16 residues. CDR1 and CDR2 from the germline V gene are SGDLS and YYNGEE. Trimming cost V 3 bases and J 2 bases, with 17 bases left between them. The CDR3 region is CASSADLGQKNYGYTF. The CDR3 DNA reads as TGTGCCAGCAGCGCCGACCTAGGACAGAAGAACTATGGCTACACCTTC.

The rearrangement links TRBV6-6 to TRBJ1-3; the D gene is possibly TRBD1 (5 bases). Trimming pared 5 bases from V and 4 bases from J, leaving 18 bases between. This CDR3 spans 16 amino acids. Per the germline V gene, CDR1 is MNHNY and CDR2 is SVGAGI (reference sequence). CDR3 sequence reads: CASSNAGRVSGNTIYF. CDR3 in DNA: TGTGCCAGCAGTAATGCGGGGCGGGTCTCCGGAAACACCATATATTTT.

V gene TRBV9 combines with J gene TRBJ1-1; TRBD1 matches at 8 bases. The CDR3 runs to 14 residues. The V and J ends lost 3 bases and 1 base, in that order; junction bases with no gene match: 2. Looked up from germline, CDR1 is SGDLS and CDR2 is YYNGEE. CDR3 protein: CASSAGQGNTEAFF. As DNA, the CDR3 is TGTGCCAGCAGCGCTGGACAGGGGAACACTGAAGCTTTCTTT. Filled out from reference TRBV9 and TRBJ1-1, the complete variable domain reads DSGVTQTPKHLITATGQRVTLRCSPRSGDLSVYWYQQSLDQGLQFLIQYYNGEERAKGNILERFSAQQFPDLHSELNLSSLELGDSALYFCASSAGQGNTEAFFGQGTRLTVV.

The chain has TRBV5-6 and TRBJ1-2; D perhaps matches TRBD1 (6 bases). The CDR3 is made up of 14 amino acids. CDR1 is SGHDT and CDR2 is YYEEEE in the germline V gene. Trimming removed 4 bases from V and 4 bases from J, with 14 bases in between. The CDR3 here is CASSGGGSAYGYTF. The DNA for the CDR3 is TGTGCCAGCAGCGGGGGCGGGTCAGCCTATGGCTACACCTTC.

The rearrangement uses TRBV7-2 and TRBJ2-5; TRBD2 is a possible D gene (7 bases). V was cut by 8 bases and J by 2 bases, with 12 bases left in between. CDR1 SGHTA and CDR2 FQGNSA come from the germline V gene. CDR3 length equals 13 residues. The CDR3 region is CASSKGGQETQYF. CDR3 DNA sequence: TGTGCCAGCTCCAAGGGGGGGCAAGAGACCCAGTACTTC.

This rearrangement joins TRBV19 to TRBJ1-2; 10 bases agree with TRBD1. The germline gives CDR1 LNHDA, CDR2 SQIVND (reference sequence). The CDR3 length is 14 residues. Unmatched junction bases numbered 5, after V lost 7 bases and J lost 3 bases. CDR3 DNA: TGTGCCAGTAACCGGGGACAGGGGTACTATGGCTACACCTTC. Its protein product is CASNRGQGYYGYTF.

The rearrangement links TRBV6-5 to TRBJ2-7; D might be TRBD1 (6 bases). Deletions cut 0 bases from V and 4 bases from J, with 16 bases between. This CDR3 is 16 amino acids long. The V gene's germline CDR1 is MNHEY and CDR2 SVGAGI. CDR3 sequence: CASSYSLGNRDYEQYF. CDR3 nucleotide sequence: TGTGCCAGCAGTTACTCACTGGGTAACAGGGATTACGAGCAGTACTTC.

The chain joins TRBV20-1 to TRBJ2-1; D unresolved. Germline lookup yields CDR1 DFQATT and CDR2 SNEGSKA (reference sequence). Trimming pared 6 bases from V and 6 bases from J, leaving 6 bases between. This CDR3 spans 10 amino acids. As DNA, the CDR3 is TGCAGTGCCCCCGGCAATGAGCAGTTCTTC. This sequence encodes CSAPGNEQFF.

The V and J genes are TRBV29-1 and TRBJ1-2; D possibly corresponds to TRBD1 (6 bases). Trimming removed 2 bases at V and 3 bases at J, with 10 bases between. CDR1 and CDR2 from the germline V gene are SQVTM and ANQGSEA. The CDR3 has 13 residues. This chain's CDR3 is CSVENRVDYGYTF. The CDR3 nucleotides read TGCAGCGTTGAAAACAGGGTCGACTATGGCTACACCTTC. Together with reference TRBV29-1 and TRBJ1-2, the CDR3 gives the full variable domain: SAVISQKPSRDICQRGTSLTIQCQVDSQVTMMFWYRQQPGQSLTLIATANQGSEATYESGFVIDKFPISRPNLTFSTLTVSNMSPEDSSIYLCSVENRVDYGYTFGSGTRLTVV.

This clone was observed once. The chain is built from TRBV10-3 and TRBJ2-7, with D possibly TRBD2 on 6 matching bases. This CDR3 spans 12 amino acids. V lost 7 bases and J 9 bases, leaving 16 bases between the germline ends. CDR1 is ENHRY and CDR2 is SYGVKD in the germline V gene. The chain's CDR3 is CAIKGLLNPQYF. CDR3 DNA: TGTGCCATCAAGGGACTTCTAAACCCGCAGTACTTC.

The gene calls are TRBV5-5 and TRBJ2-7, with TRBD1 matching over 10 bases. Germline loops: CDR1 SGHKS, CDR2 YYEKEE (reference sequence). V dropped 5 bases and J dropped 4; count of bases not matched to a gene: 12. CDR3 length: 16 residues. The CDR3 DNA reads TGTGCCAGCAGGCCCCTGAGGGGACAGGGGATTTACGAGCAGTACTTC. Translation: CASRPLRGQGIYEQYF.

The V and J genes are TRBV19 and TRBJ1-2, with a tentative D call TRBD1 (5 bases). V was clipped by 1 base and J by 4 bases, with 7 bases between them. Germline CDR1 and CDR2: LNHDA and SQIVND (reference sequence). The CDR3 consists of 13 residues. The CDR3 DNA sequence: TGTGCCAGTAGTATAGCCGGGGGCTATGGCTACACCTTC. Translated, it gives CASSIAGGYGYTF.

The chain recombines TRBV7-8 with TRBJ2-3; maybe TRBD2 (6 bases). Germline loops: CDR1 SGHVS, CDR2 FQNEAQ. V was cut by 5 bases and J by 6 bases, with 15 bases left in between. The CDR3 loop spans 14 amino acids. The CDR3 is CASSLGTRGDTQYF. DNA of the CDR3: TGTGCCAGCAGCCTCGGGACTCGGGGGGATACGCAGTATTTT.

V and J are TRBV15 and TRBJ2-2, with 7 bases that match TRBD2. Trimming at V came to 3 bases and at J to 4 bases, leaving 11 bases not matched to a gene. From germline, CDR1 is LNHNV and CDR2 YYDKDF (reference sequence). The CDR3 is made up of 17 amino acids. CDR3 bases: TGTGCCACCAGCAGGGATCTCGCGGGAGCGGGCACCGGGGAGCTGTTTTTT. It is translated as CATSRDLAGAGTGELFF.

The V and J genes are TRBV6-4 and TRBJ2-1; TRBD2 matches 7 bases. The germline V gene has CDR1 MRHNA and CDR2 SNTAGT. CDR3 length equals 13 residues. V trimming: 5 bases; J trimming: 5 bases; junction bases outside the gene matches: 3. The CDR3 loop reads CASSLADNNEQFF. In DNA, the CDR3 is TGTGCCAGCAGTCTAGCGGACAACAATGAGCAGTTCTTC.

This chain joins TRBV7-6 and TRBJ1-1, with D possibly matching TRBD1 (6 bases). CDR1 and CDR2 from the germline V gene are SGHVS and FNYEAQ. CDR3 length: 13 residues. V lost 5 bases, J lost 7 bases, and 14 bases lay in between. The CDR3 sequence: CASSPLQGNEAFF. The CDR3 coding sequence is TGTGCCAGCAGCCCACTCCAGGGGAATGAAGCTTTCTTT.

This chain uses TRBV5-6 with TRBJ1-2; TRBD1 might be the D (6 bases). This CDR3 is built from 14 residues. The germline V gene encodes CDR1 SGHDT and CDR2 YYEEEE. Trimming took 3 bases from V and 8 from J, leaving 17 bases between them. The CDR3 DNA is TGTGCCAGCAGCTCCGAACAGGGCCGGGTGGGCTACACCTTC. Translated: CASSSEQGRVGYTF.